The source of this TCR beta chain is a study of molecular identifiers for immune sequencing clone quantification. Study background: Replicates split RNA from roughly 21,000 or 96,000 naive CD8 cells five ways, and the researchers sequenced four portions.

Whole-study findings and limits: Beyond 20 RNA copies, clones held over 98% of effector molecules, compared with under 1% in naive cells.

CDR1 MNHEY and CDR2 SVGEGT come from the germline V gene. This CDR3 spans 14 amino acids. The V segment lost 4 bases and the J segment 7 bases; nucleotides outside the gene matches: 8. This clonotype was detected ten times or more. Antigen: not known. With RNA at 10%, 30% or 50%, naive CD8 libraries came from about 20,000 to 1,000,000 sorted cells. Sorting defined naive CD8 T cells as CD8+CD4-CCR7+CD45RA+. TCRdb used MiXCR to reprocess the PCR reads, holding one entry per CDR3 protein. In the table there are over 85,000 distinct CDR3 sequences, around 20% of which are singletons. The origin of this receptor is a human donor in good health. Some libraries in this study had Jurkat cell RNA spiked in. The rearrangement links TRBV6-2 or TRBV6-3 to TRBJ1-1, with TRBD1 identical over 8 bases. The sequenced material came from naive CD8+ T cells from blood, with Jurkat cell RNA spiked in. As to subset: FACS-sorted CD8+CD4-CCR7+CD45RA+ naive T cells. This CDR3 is CASSSTGVYLEAFF. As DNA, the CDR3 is TGTGCCAGCAGTTCGACAGGGGTTTATCTTGAAGCTTTCTTT.